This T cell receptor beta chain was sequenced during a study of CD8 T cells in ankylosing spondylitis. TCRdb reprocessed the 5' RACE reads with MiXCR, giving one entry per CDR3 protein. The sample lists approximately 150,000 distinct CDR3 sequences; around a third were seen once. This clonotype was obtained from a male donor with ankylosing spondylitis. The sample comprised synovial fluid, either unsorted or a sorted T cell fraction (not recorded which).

The CDR3 is CASSPPAGNWGNTIYF. In DNA form, the CDR3 reads TGTGCCAGCAGCCCCCCCGCAGGGAACTGGGGAAACACCATATATTTT. The gene calls are TRBV3-1 and TRBJ1-3, with a weak D call TRBD1 (5 bases). Germline assignment: CDR1 LGHDT and CDR2 YNNKEL (reference sequence). The CDR3 is 16 amino acids. V gave up 4 bases and J gave up 4 bases, with 17 bases separating them.